The 28 T cell receptor beta chains listed next were all sequenced from one sample in a study of radiotherapy plus CTLA-4 blockade in lung cancer. The assay was immunoSEQ multiplex PCR, and TCRdb's table has in-frame clones only and misses some. The table has fewer than 100,000 clones, about four fifths seen once. The input for sequencing was peripheral blood, taken from a patient treated with radiotherapy plus ipilimumab. The receptors were sampled from a human donor with non-small cell lung cancer who had stable disease on radiotherapy plus ipilimumab.

This clone has just a few counts. The chain recombines TRBV4-1 with TRBJ2-7; either TRBD1 or TRBD2 may fit D (5 bases each). Trimming removed 4 bases from V and 3 bases from J, with 10 bases in between. Germline V gene data show CDR1 as MGHRA and CDR2 as YSYEKL. The CDR3 loop spans 13 amino acids. CDR3 in amino acids: CASSRDGFYEQYF. As DNA, the CDR3 is TGCGCCAGCAGCCGGGACGGGTTCTACGAGCAGTACTTC.

The chain carries TRBV28 and TRBJ2-1, with D possibly TRBD1 on 5 matching bases. V shed 5 bases and J shed 5 bases, with 19 bases lying between them. The CDR3 sequence is 16 residues long. Germline CDR1 and CDR2: MDHEN and SYDVKM. The chain's CDR3 is CASSTMTQALNNEQFF. In DNA form, the CDR3 reads TGTGCCAGCAGTACAATGACACAGGCTCTCAACAATGAGCAGTTCTTC.

The rearrangement joins TRBV20-1 to TRBJ2-7; no definite D call. This CDR3 region has 8 residues. Germline assignment: CDR1 DFQATT and CDR2 SNEGSKA (reference sequence). The CDR3 reads CFPYEQYF. For the CDR3, the DNA is TGCTTCCCATACGAGCAGTACTTC.

The J gene is TRBJ2-5, the V gene TRBV9, with 11 bases lining up with TRBD2. The J call may be incorrect, as the DNA end agrees better with TRBJ2-7. Per germline, CDR1 SGDLS and CDR2 YYNGEE. The CDR3 spans 14 residues. The CDR3 reads CASSVASGGYEQYF. The CDR3 DNA reads as TGTGCCAGCAGCGTAGCTAGCGGGGGGTACGAGCAGTACTTC.

The V and J genes are TRBV10-3 and TRBJ1-1; 12 bases fit TRBD1. The CDR3 consists of 14 residues. Germline CDR1 reads ENHRY; CDR2 reads SYGVKD. Unmatched junction bases numbered 3, after V lost 6 bases and J lost 4 bases. The chain's CDR3 is CAIRGTGGGTEAFF. CDR3 coding DNA: TGTGCCATCAGGGGGACAGGGGGCGGCACTGAAGCTTTCTTT.

V gene TRBV13 combines with J gene TRBJ2-6, with D unclear. Looked up from germline, CDR1 is PRHDT and CDR2 is FYEKMQ (reference sequence). V was cut by 2 bases and J by 0 bases, with 8 bases left in between. This CDR3 has 16 amino acids. DNA of the CDR3: TGTGCCAGCAGCTTATTTTGGGACTCTGGGGCCAACGTCCTGACTTTC. Translating gives CASSLFWDSGANVLTF.

The rearrangement uses TRBV7-9 and TRBJ2-4; possibly TRBD1 for D (5 bases). Per the germline V gene, CDR1 is SEHNR and CDR2 is FQNEAQ (reference sequence). Between the trimmed V and J ends, which lost 5 bases and 0 bases, there was a span of 14 bases. This CDR3 comprises 16 residues. CDR3 in DNA: TGTGCCAGCAGCCAACGAGACAGCGAAGCCAAAAACATTCAGTACTTC. Translated, it gives CASSQRDSEAKNIQYF. Based on the CDR3 plus reference TRBV7-9 and TRBJ2-4, the full variable domain is DTGVSQNPRHKITKRGQNVTFRCDPISEHNRLYWYRQTLGQGPEFLTYFQNEAQLEKSRLLSDRFSAERPKGSFSTLEIQRTEQGDSAMYLCASSQRDSEAKNIQYFGAGTRLSVL.

The chain combines TRBV7-9 with TRBJ2-5; D could derive from TRBD1 or TRBD2 (5 bases each). V was cut by 11 bases and J by 5 bases, with 15 bases left in between. This CDR3 contains 12 residues. Germline assignment: CDR1 SEHNR and CDR2 FQNEAQ (reference sequence). CDR3 bases: TGTGCCTCTGGGACCTTGGGGGAGACCCAGTACTTC. This sequence encodes CASGTLGETQYF.

The rearrangement uses TRBV9 and TRBJ2-1; TRBD2 agrees at 11 bases. The CDR3 runs to 16 residues. V lost 4 bases to trimming and J lost 10 bases; unmatched junction nucleotides: 13. Germline-derived CDR1 and CDR2 are SGDLS and YYNGEE. DNA of the CDR3: TGTGCCAGCAGCATACTAGCGGGGGAAGGTCTGGGGGAGCAGTTCTTC. It codes for CASSILAGEGLGEQFF.

The chain uses TRBV19 and TRBJ2-1, with D possibly being TRBD1 (6 bases). CDR3 size: 15 residues. CDR1 is LNHDA and CDR2 is SQIVND in the germline V gene (reference sequence). V lost 5 bases, J lost 3 bases, and 14 bases lay in between. The CDR3 sequence is CASSLDRTIYNEQFF. Here the CDR3 DNA reads TGTGCCAGTAGTCTCGACAGGACAATCTACAATGAGCAGTTCTTC. Supplemented by reference TRBV19 and TRBJ2-1, the full variable domain reads DGGITQSPKYLFRKEGQNVTLSCEQNLNHDAMYWYRQDPGQGLRLIYYSQIVNDFQKGDIAEGYSVSREKKESFPLTVTSAQKNPTAFYLCASSLDRTIYNEQFFGPGTRLTVL.

The rearrangement links TRBV7-2 to TRBJ2-5, with D unresolved. The V gene lost 5 bases and the J gene lost 5 bases, with 18 bases spanning the gap. Germline assignment: CDR1 SGHTA and CDR2 FQGNSA. This CDR3 is 15 amino acids long. CDR3 bases: TGTGCCAGCAGCCTGGCGCGGAGCCTCGGGGAGACCCAGTACTTC. Protein: CASSLARSLGETQYF.

The V call is TRBV7-9, the J call TRBJ2-1; TRBD1 might be the D (5 bases). Germline V lookup: CDR1 SEHNR, CDR2 FQNEAQ (reference sequence). Trimming removed 5 bases from V and 5 bases from J, with 16 bases in between. The CDR3 extends over 15 amino acids. CDR3 amino acids: CASSRERGANNEQFF. Written as DNA, the CDR3 is TGTGCCAGCAGCCGTGAAAGGGGCGCGAACAATGAGCAGTTCTTC.

This clone was found once. V is TRBV6-1 and J is TRBJ1-1, with D hard to call. The V gene's germline CDR1 is MNHNS and CDR2 SASEGT. V was trimmed by 2 bases and J by 11 bases, leaving 9 bases between them. The CDR3 is made up of 11 amino acids. CDR3 in amino acids: CASSEWAAAFF. The CDR3 DNA follows: TGTGCCAGCAGTGAATGGGCGGCGGCTTTCTTT.

The chain is built from TRBV18 and TRBJ2-1; TRBD2 agrees at 7 bases. The CDR3 is made up of 16 amino acids. Germline V gene sequence: CDR1 KGHSH, CDR2 LQKENI. The V and J ends lost 2 bases and 6 bases, in that order; junction bases with no gene match: 10. CDR3 nucleotide sequence: TGTGCCAGCTCACCAAAGGGAGGGAGTCTCCTCAATGAGCAGTTCTTC. Residues: CASSPKGGSLLNEQFF.

This sequence joins TRBV7-3 and TRBJ2-3; the match to TRBD2 covers 12 bases. Trimming cost V 5 bases and J 0 bases; bases outside gene matches: 6. Germline V gives CDR1 SGHTA, CDR2 FQGTGA. The length of the CDR3 is 17 residues. The CDR3 DNA reads TGTGCCAGCAGCGGTACTAGCGGGGGGACTAGCACAGATACGCAGTATTTT. Translated, it gives CASSGTSGGTSTDTQYF.

CDR3 DNA sequence: TGCGCCAGCAGCTTGTTGCCAGGGAGCGAGACCCAGTACTTC. Amino acid sequence: CASSLLPGSETQYF. The chain is built from TRBV5-1 and TRBJ2-5, with D perhaps matching TRBD1 or TRBD2 (5 bases each). V was clipped by 1 base and J by 5 bases, with 12 bases between them. The CDR3 spans 14 residues. Germline CDR1 SGHRS, CDR2 YFSETQ.

This chain connects TRBV19 to TRBJ2-3; D is uncertain. The V and J ends lost 5 bases and 0 bases respectively, with 9 bases between them. The germline CDR1 and CDR2 sequences are LNHDA and SQIVND (reference sequence). There are 14 residues in the CDR3. The DNA of the CDR3 is TGTGCCAGTAGTGCAGACTTAAGCACAGATACGCAGTATTTT. It is translated as CASSADLSTDTQYF. Supplemented by reference TRBV19 and TRBJ2-3, the full variable domain reads DGGITQSPKYLFRKEGQNVTLSCEQNLNHDAMYWYRQDPGQGLRLIYYSQIVNDFQKGDIAEGYSVSREKKESFPLTVTSAQKNPTAFYLCASSADLSTDTQYFGPGTRLTVL.

The chain recombines TRBV7-9 with TRBJ1-6, with no clear D. Germline values: CDR1 SEHNR, CDR2 FQNEAQ (reference sequence). The ends were cut back, 0 bases at V and 4 bases at J, with 4 bases in the middle. This CDR3 comprises 14 residues. This CDR3 reads CASSLAGYNSPLHF. The CDR3 DNA follows: TGTGCCAGCAGCTTAGCCGGGTATAATTCACCCCTCCACTTT. The whole variable domain, remainder taken from reference TRBV7-9 and TRBJ1-6, is DTGVSQNPRHKITKRGQNVTFRCDPISEHNRLYWYRQTLGQGPEFLTYFQNEAQLEKSRLLSDRFSAERPKGSFSTLEIQRTEQGDSAMYLCASSLAGYNSPLHFGNGTRLTVT.

The gene calls are TRBV5-4 and TRBJ2-7, with D perhaps given as TRBD1 or TRBD2 (5 bases each). This CDR3 region has 16 residues. Germline V gives CDR1 SGHNT, CDR2 YYREEE (reference sequence). V was shortened by 3 bases and J by 4 bases, with 20 bases between the two germline ends. CDR3 amino acids: CASSSGLGGPGYEQYF. CDR3 bases: TGTGCCAGCAGCTCCGGGCTTGGGGGACCAGGGTACGAGCAGTACTTC.

In regard to this clone: One end of the junction varies from germline; a read error may be responsible. The chain carries TRBV5-6 and TRBJ2-7; 11 bases are shared with TRBD2. This CDR3 contains 16 residues. In germline, CDR1 is SGHDT, CDR2 YYEEEE. CDR3 DNA sequence: TGTGCCAGCAGTTCATTTCGACTAGCGGGACCCTACGGGCAGTACTTC. Protein sequence: CASSSFRLAGPYGQYF.

The chain joins TRBV27 to TRBJ2-5; no clear D. Deletions cut 5 bases from V and 1 base from J, with 14 bases between. The CDR3 is 15 amino acids. Germline V lookup: CDR1 MNHEY, CDR2 SMNVEV (reference sequence). CDR3 amino acids: CASSLHWTAQETQYF. The DNA of the CDR3 is TGTGCCAGCAGTCTCCACTGGACGGCCCAAGAGACCCAGTACTTC.

J is TRBJ2-1 and V is TRBV7-3; 9 nucleotides line up with TRBD1. The V gene's germline CDR1 is SGHTA and CDR2 FQGTGA. The CDR3 consists of 13 residues. V was pared by 5 bases and J by 8 bases, with 4 bases of the junction left unmatched. CDR3 residues: CASSTDRGYEQFF. CDR3 DNA sequence: TGTGCCAGCAGCACGGACAGGGGCTATGAGCAGTTCTTC.

The chain recombines TRBV5-1 with TRBJ1-2; D remains unclear. V was pared by 4 bases and J by 3 bases, with 10 bases between. The CDR3 spans 13 residues. Looked up from germline, CDR1 is SGHRS and CDR2 is YFSETQ. The DNA for the CDR3 is TGCGCCAGCAGCCTGGACGGAGACTATGGCTACACCTTC. This encodes CASSLDGDYGYTF.

The rearrangement joins TRBV28 to TRBJ2-7, with D tentatively TRBD1 or TRBD2 (5 bases each). Germline V CDR1 and CDR2: MDHEN, SYDVKM. V lost 7 bases, J lost 6 bases, and 16 bases lay in between. The CDR3 extends over 13 amino acids. This CDR3 reads CASNGIRGGEQYF. Written as DNA, the CDR3 is TGTGCCAGCAATGGGATCCGGGGCGGCGAGCAGTACTTC.

This clone was seen a handful of times. The V and J genes are TRBV7-3 and TRBJ1-3; no clear D. V lost 5 bases and J 4 bases, leaving 9 bases between the germline ends. The CDR3 totals 13 residues. CDR1 and CDR2 from the germline V gene are SGHTA and FQGTGA. The CDR3 coding sequence is TGTGCCAGCAGCATGGCCCAGGGAAACACCATATATTTT. Encoded protein: CASSMAQGNTIYF.

This clone occurred a few times. The chain carries TRBV5-4 and TRBJ2-7; D assignment may be TRBD1 or TRBD2 (7 bases each). The CDR3 is 15 residues long. Per germline, CDR1 SGHNT and CDR2 YYREEE (reference sequence). Trimming cost V 4 bases and J 0 bases, with 14 bases left between them. DNA for the CDR3: TGTGCCAGCAGCGGGGGGGACAGCTTCTCCTACGAGCAGTACTTC. It yields the protein CASSGGDSFSYEQYF.

Here the CDR3 reads CASTRDFSTDTQYF. CDR3 nucleotide sequence: TGTGCCAGCACTCGGGACTTCTCCACAGATACGCAGTATTTT. The chain couples TRBV27 to TRBJ2-3, with a tentative D call TRBD2 (6 bases). V shed 7 bases and J shed 2 bases, with 13 bases lying between them. This CDR3 is 14 amino acids long. Germline V CDR1 and CDR2: MNHEY, SMNVEV (reference sequence).

The V gene is TRBV27, the J gene TRBJ1-6; maybe TRBD1 (6 bases). V dropped 6 bases and J dropped 7 bases, with 13 bases sitting between them. Germline assignment: CDR1 MNHEY and CDR2 SMNVEV (reference sequence). The CDR3 runs 14 residues. The CDR3: CASRTKTGNSPLHF. CDR3 DNA: TGTGCCAGCAGAACTAAAACAGGGAATTCACCCCTCCACTTT.